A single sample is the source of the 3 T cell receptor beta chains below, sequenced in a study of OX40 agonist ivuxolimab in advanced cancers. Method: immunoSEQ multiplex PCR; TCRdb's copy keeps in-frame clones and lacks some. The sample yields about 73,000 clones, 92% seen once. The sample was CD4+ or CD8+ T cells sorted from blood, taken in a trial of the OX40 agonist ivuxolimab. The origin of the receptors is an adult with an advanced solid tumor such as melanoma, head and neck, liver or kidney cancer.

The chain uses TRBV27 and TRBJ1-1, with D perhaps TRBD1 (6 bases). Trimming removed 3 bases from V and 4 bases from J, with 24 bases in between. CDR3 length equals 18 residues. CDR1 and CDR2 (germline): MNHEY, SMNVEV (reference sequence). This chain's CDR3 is CASSFITGTPIAPTEAFF. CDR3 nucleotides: TGTGCCAGCAGTTTTATAACCGGGACACCCATCGCCCCCACTGAAGCTTTCTTT.

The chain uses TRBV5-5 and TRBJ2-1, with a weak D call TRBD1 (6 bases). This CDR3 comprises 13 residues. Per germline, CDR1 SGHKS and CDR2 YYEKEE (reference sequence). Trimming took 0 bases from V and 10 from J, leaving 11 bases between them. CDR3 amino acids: CASSLAGTLEQFF. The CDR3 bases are TGTGCCAGCAGCTTGGCCGGGACACTCGAGCAGTTCTTC.

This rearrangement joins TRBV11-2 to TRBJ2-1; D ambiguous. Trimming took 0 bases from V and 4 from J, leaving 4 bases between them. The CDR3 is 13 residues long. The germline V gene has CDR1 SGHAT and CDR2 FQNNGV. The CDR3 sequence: CASSLDNYNEQFF. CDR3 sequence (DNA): TGTGCCAGCAGCTTAGACAATTACAATGAGCAGTTCTTC.